The 16 T cell receptor beta chains in this list originate from one sample, sequenced in a study of blood T cell repertoires in COVID-19. Using immunoSEQ multiplex PCR, the repertoire was profiled, and TCRdb retains in-frame clones only, with some absent. The profile covers about 260,000 clones, with about 87% appearing a single time and under 2.5% taken by the ten largest. The sequenced sample was peripheral blood. The receptors shown here come from a woman aged 45 to 65 with acute or convalescent COVID-19.

Of note for this clone: In the same sample, other DNA sequences code for this CDR3. The chain couples TRBV9 to TRBJ1-2; perhaps TRBD1 as D (5 bases). V lost 4 bases and J 4 bases, leaving 14 bases between the germline ends. Germline V gene data show CDR1 as SGDLS and CDR2 as YYNGEE. The CDR3 contains 14 residues. CDR3 residues: CASSPSTGGYGYTF. The CDR3 bases are TGTGCCAGCAGCCCAAGTACGGGGGGCTATGGCTACACCTTC.

V gene TRBV5-5 combines with J gene TRBJ1-5; D gene uncertain. In germline, CDR1 is SGHKS, CDR2 YYEKEE (reference sequence). The CDR3 length is 14 residues. V dropped 5 bases and J dropped 1 base, with 10 bases sitting between them. The DNA of the CDR3 is TGTGCCAGCAGTCCGTTCGGGAGCAATCAGCCCCAGCATTTT. Translated: CASSPFGSNQPQHF.

The rearrangement joins TRBV5-6 to TRBJ1-4; 10 bases align to TRBD1. Germline V gene data show CDR1 as SGHDT and CDR2 as YYEEEE. The CDR3 sequence is 17 residues long. The J segment lost 7 bases and the V segment lost 0 bases, leaving 9 bases of the junction unmatched. CDR3 protein: CASSLARDRGWSEKLFF. The CDR3 DNA follows: TGTGCCAGCAGCTTGGCACGGGACAGGGGCTGGAGTGAAAAACTGTTTTTT.

This rearrangement joins TRBV28 to TRBJ1-1; D gene ambiguous. The CDR3 extends over 15 amino acids. V was shortened by 4 bases and J by 0 bases, with 12 bases between the two germline ends. Germline V gives CDR1 MDHEN, CDR2 SYDVKM. CDR3 nucleotide sequence: TGTGCCAGCAGTTCCCCAAACAGTATGAACACTGAAGCTTTCTTT. It translates to CASSSPNSMNTEAFF.

J is TRBJ2-1 and V is TRBV2, with no clear D. Trimming took off 3 bases at V and 4 bases at J, with 7 bases between the two ends. Germline CDR1 reads SNHLY; CDR2 reads FYNNEI. This CDR3 region has 13 residues. The CDR3 loop reads CASSEFRYNEQFF. The CDR3 DNA follows: TGTGCCAGCAGTGAGTTTCGGTACAATGAGCAGTTCTTC.

The genes are TRBV18 and TRBJ1-4; TRBD1 is a possible D gene (5 bases). This CDR3 is 15 amino acids long. Between the trimmed V and J ends, which lost 3 bases and 8 bases, there was a span of 16 bases. Looked up from germline, CDR1 is KGHSH and CDR2 is LQKENI. In DNA, the CDR3 is TGTGCCAGCTCACCCGGGACTTTGCGGGGAGAAAAACTGTTTTTT. It specifies CASSPGTLRGEKLFF.

The rearrangement uses TRBV7-8 and TRBJ1-6; tentative D call: TRBD1 (6 bases). Trimming shortened V by 5 bases and J by 7 bases, and 12 bases separated the two germline ends. Germline values: CDR1 SGHVS, CDR2 FQNEAQ. This CDR3 comprises 14 residues. The CDR3: CASSPRDTNSPLHF. The CDR3 bases are TGTGCCAGCAGCCCCCGGGACACCAATTCACCCCTCCACTTT.

The chain carries TRBV4-3 and TRBJ2-1; D is possibly TRBD2 (5 bases). Germline assignment: CDR1 LGHNA and CDR2 YSLEER. The CDR3 covers 16 residues. V dropped 4 bases and J dropped 2 bases, with 15 bases sitting between them. The chain's CDR3 is CASSPESGLTYNEQFF. DNA of the CDR3: TGCGCCAGCAGCCCAGAGAGCGGATTAACCTACAATGAGCAGTTCTTC.

The CDR3 region is CASSLGRAGSPLHF. CDR3 bases: TGTGCCAGCAGCTTGGGCAGGGCTGGTTCACCCCTCCACTTT. The chain carries TRBV11-3 and TRBJ1-6; D may be TRBD1 (5 bases). The CDR3 is made up of 14 amino acids. Germline CDR1 reads SGHNT; CDR2 reads YENEEA. V lost 3 bases, J lost 9 bases, and 12 bases lay in between.

The chain couples TRBV18 to TRBJ2-2, with 8 bases matching TRBD1. The V gene's germline CDR1 is KGHSH and CDR2 LQKENI. V shed 3 bases and J 6 bases; nucleotides not matched to a gene: 12. CDR3 size: 17 residues. The CDR3 sequence: CASSPRGQGIPPGELFF. The DNA of the CDR3 is TGTGCCAGCTCACCCAGAGGACAGGGAATCCCTCCCGGGGAGCTGTTTTTT.

The chain recombines TRBV5-1 with TRBJ2-5, with TRBD2 matching over 15 bases. Looked up from germline, CDR1 is SGHRS and CDR2 is YFSETQ. The V and J ends lost 0 bases and 7 bases, in that order; junction bases with no gene match: 7. This CDR3 has 17 amino acids. The CDR3: CASSLEGLAGGVGTQYF. DNA for the CDR3: TGCGCCAGCAGCTTGGAGGGACTAGCGGGAGGAGTTGGGACCCAGTACTTC. Complete variable domain (other parts from reference TRBV5-1 and TRBJ2-5): KAGVTQTPRYLIKTRGQQVTLSCSPISGHRSVSWYQQTPGQGLQFLFEYFSETQRNKGNFPGRFSGRQFSNSRSEMNVSTLELGDSALYLCASSLEGLAGGVGTQYFGPGTRLLVL.

This sequence joins TRBV30 and TRBJ2-7, with 9 bases identical to TRBD2. The junction had 6 bases not matched to a gene; V was cut back by 7 bases and J by 2 bases. The CDR3 is 13 amino acids. Germline loops: CDR1 GTSNPN, CDR2 SVGIG (reference sequence). CDR3: CASARLAAYEQYF. The DNA of the CDR3 is TGTGCCTCTGCCCGACTAGCGGCCTACGAGCAGTACTTC.

The rearrangement links TRBV27 to TRBJ1-5, with D possibly being TRBD1 (5 bases). CDR1 and CDR2 (germline): MNHEY, SMNVEV (reference sequence). The V gene lost 4 bases and the J gene lost 3 bases, with 13 bases spanning the gap. This CDR3 region has 15 residues. The CDR3 here is CASSYRGLDNQPQHF. The CDR3 DNA sequence: TGTGCCAGCAGTTATAGGGGCTTGGACAATCAGCCCCAGCATTTT.

The chain combines TRBV15 with TRBJ1-5; D gene uncertain. This CDR3 spans 15 amino acids. The V gene lost 0 bases and the J gene lost 4 bases, with 10 bases spanning the gap. In germline, CDR1 is LNHNV, CDR2 YYDKDF (reference sequence). CDR3 in amino acids: CATSRDLQRNQPQHF. CDR3 bases: TGTGCCACCAGCAGAGATCTTCAGAGGAATCAGCCCCAGCATTTT.

CDR3 bases: TGCGCCAGCAGCCAAAGGAGTACAGGGGGCACAGATACGCAGTATTTT. This gives the protein CASSQRSTGGTDTQYF. This chain links TRBV5-1 with TRBJ2-3; TRBD1 matches at 7 bases. The CDR3 loop spans 16 amino acids. Germline CDR1 SGHRS, CDR2 YFSETQ. V lost 4 bases and J lost 1; bases outside the gene matches: 9. The whole variable domain, filled in from reference TRBV5-1 and TRBJ2-3, reads KAGVTQTPRYLIKTRGQQVTLSCSPISGHRSVSWYQQTPGQGLQFLFEYFSETQRNKGNFPGRFSGRQFSNSRSEMNVSTLELGDSALYLCASSQRSTGGTDTQYFGPGTRLTVL.

For the CDR3, the DNA is TGCGCCAGCAGTCAGACAGGTCGGACCCTGCCCCCTAACGAGCAGTACTTC. This translates into CASSQTGRTLPPNEQYF. The rearrangement uses TRBV23-1 and TRBJ2-7; perhaps TRBD1 as D (6 bases). TRBV23-1 is an open reading frame, and its role is uncertain. The V end was cut by 3 bases, the J end by 5 bases, with 23 bases between. This CDR3 comprises 17 residues.